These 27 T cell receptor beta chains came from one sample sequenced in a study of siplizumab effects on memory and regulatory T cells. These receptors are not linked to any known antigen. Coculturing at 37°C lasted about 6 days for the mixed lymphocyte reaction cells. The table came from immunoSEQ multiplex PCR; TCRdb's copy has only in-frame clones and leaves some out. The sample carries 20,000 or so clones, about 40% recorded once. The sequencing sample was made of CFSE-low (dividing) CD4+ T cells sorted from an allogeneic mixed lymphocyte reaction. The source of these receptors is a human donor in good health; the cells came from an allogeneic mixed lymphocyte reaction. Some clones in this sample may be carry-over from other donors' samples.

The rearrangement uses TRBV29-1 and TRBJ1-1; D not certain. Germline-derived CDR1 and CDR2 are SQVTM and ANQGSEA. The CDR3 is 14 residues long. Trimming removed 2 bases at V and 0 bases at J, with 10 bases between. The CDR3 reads CSVESRTMNTEAFF. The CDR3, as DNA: TGCAGCGTTGAAAGCAGGACCATGAACACTGAAGCTTTCTTT.

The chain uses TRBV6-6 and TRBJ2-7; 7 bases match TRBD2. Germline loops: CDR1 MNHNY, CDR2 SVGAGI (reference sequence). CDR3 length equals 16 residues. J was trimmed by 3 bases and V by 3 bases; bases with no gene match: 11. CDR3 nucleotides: TGTGCCAGCAGTTATTCCCGGACTAGTTGGGGCTACGAGCAGTACTTC. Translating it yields CASSYSRTSWGYEQYF.

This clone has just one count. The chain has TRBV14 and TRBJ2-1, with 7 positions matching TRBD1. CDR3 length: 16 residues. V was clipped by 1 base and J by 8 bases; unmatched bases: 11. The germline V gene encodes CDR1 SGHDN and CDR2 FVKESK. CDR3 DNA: TGTGCCAGCAGCCAAGGGGGGACAGCAGCCGGCGATGAGCAGTTCTTC. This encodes CASSQGGTAAGDEQFF.

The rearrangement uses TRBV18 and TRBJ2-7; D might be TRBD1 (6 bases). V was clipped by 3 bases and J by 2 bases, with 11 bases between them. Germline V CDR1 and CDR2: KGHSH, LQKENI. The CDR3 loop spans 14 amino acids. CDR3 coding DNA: TGTGCCAGCTCACCGCCAGGGGTACCCTACGAGCAGTACTTC. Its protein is CASSPPGVPYEQYF.

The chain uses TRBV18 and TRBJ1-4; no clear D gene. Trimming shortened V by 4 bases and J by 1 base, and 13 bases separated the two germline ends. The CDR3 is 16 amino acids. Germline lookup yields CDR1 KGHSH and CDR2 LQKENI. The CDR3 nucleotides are TGTGCCAGCTCACAAGGGCAGGCGAGAACTAATGAAAAACTGTTTTTT. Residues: CASSQGQARTNEKLFF.

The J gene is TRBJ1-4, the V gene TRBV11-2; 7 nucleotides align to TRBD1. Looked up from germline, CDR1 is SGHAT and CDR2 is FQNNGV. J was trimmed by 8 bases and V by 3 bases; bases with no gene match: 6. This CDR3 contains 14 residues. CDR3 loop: CASSFSGGLEKLFF. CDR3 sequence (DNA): TGTGCCAGCAGCTTTTCAGGGGGGTTGGAAAAACTGTTTTTT.

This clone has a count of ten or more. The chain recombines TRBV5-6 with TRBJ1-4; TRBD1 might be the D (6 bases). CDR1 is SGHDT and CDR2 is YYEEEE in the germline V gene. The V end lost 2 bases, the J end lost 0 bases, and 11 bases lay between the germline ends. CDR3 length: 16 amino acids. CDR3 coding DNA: TGTGCCAGCAGCTTTAGGGGGTTAACAACTAATGAAAAACTGTTTTTT. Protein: CASSFRGLTTNEKLFF.

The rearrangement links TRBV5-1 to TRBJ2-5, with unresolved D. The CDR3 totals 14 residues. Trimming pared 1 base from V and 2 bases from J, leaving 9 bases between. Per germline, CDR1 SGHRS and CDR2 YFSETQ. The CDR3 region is CASSLSPAQETQYF. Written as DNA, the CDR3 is TGCGCCAGCAGCTTGTCCCCCGCGCAAGAGACCCAGTACTTC.

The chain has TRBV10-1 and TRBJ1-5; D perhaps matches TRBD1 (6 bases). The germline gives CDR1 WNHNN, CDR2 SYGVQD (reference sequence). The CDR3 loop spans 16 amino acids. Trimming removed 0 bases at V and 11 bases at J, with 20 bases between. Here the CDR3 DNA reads TGCGCCAGCAGTGAGTCGTCTTTTAGAGGGGGTTCAGCCCAGCATTTT. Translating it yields CASSESSFRGGSAQHF.

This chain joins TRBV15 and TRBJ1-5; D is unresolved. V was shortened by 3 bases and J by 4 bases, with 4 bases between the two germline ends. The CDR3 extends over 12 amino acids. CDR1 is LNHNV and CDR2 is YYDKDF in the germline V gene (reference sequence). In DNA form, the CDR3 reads TGTGCCACCAGCAGGGCGAATCAGCCCCAGCATTTT. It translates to CATSRANQPQHF.

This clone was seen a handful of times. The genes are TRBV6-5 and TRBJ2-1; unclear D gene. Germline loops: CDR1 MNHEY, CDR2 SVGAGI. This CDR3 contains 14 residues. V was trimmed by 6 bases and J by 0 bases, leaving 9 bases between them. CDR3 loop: CASRGQLSYNEQFF. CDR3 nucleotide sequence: TGTGCCAGCAGAGGTCAACTCTCCTACAATGAGCAGTTCTTC.

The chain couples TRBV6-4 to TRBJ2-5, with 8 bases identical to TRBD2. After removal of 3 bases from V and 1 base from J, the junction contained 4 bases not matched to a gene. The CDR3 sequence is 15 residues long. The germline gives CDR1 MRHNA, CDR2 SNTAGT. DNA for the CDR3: TGTGCCAGCAGTGAAGTAGCGGGATCCCAAGAGACCCAGTACTTC. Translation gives CASSEVAGSQETQYF.

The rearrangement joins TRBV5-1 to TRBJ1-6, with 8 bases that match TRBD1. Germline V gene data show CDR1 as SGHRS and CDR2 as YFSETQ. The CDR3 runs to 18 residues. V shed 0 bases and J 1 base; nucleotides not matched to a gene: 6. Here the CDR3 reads CASSLAGTGGSYNSPLHF. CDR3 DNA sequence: TGCGCCAGCAGCTTGGCCGGGACAGGAGGGTCCTATAATTCACCCCTCCACTTT.

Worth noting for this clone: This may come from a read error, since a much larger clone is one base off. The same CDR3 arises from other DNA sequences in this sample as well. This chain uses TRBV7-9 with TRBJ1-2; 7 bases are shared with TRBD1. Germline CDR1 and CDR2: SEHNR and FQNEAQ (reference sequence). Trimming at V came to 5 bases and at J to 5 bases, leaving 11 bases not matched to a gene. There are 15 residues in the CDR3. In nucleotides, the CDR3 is TGTGCCAGCAGCGAGGGAGGGGGCGCCGTGTATGGCTACACCTTC. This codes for CASSEGGGAVYGYTF.

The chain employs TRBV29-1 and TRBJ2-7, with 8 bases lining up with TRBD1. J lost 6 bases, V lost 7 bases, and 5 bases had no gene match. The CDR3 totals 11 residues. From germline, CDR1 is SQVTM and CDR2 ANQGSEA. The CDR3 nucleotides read TGCAGCGCTGACAGGGGTTTCGAGCAGTACTTC. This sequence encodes CSADRGFEQYF.

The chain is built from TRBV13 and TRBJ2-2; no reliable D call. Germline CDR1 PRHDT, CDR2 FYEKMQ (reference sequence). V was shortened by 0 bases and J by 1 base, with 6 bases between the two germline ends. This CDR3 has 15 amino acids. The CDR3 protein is CASSLGTLNTGELFF. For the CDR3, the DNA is TGTGCCAGCAGCTTAGGGACACTGAACACCGGGGAGCTGTTTTTT.

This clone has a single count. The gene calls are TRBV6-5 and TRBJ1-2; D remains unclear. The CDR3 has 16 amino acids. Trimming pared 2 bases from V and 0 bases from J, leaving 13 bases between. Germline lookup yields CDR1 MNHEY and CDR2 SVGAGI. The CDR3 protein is CASSYPREIANYGYTF. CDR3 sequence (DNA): TGTGCCAGCAGTTACCCGAGAGAAATTGCTAACTATGGCTACACCTTC.

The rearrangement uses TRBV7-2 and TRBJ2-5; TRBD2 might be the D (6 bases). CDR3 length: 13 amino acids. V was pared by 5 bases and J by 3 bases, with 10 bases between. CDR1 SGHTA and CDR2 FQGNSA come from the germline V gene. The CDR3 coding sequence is TGTGCCAGCAGCCGACCGGGGGAAGAGACCCAGTACTTC. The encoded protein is CASSRPGEETQYF.

CDR3 in DNA: TGCGCCAGCAGCGCCGGGACAGTTGGTGAAAAACTGTTTTTT. Its translation: CASSAGTVGEKLFF. The genes are TRBV5-1 and TRBJ1-4, with 7 nucleotides matching TRBD1. In germline, CDR1 is SGHRS, CDR2 YFSETQ. Unmatched junction bases numbered 7, after V lost 4 bases and J lost 7 bases. This CDR3 has 14 residues.

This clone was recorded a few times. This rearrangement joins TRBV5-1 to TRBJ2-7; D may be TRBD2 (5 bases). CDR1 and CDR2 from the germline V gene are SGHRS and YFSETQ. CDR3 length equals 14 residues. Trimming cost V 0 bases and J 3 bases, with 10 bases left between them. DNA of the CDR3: TGCGCCAGCAGCTTGGGAGGGTTAGTCTACGAGCAGTACTTC. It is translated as CASSLGGLVYEQYF.

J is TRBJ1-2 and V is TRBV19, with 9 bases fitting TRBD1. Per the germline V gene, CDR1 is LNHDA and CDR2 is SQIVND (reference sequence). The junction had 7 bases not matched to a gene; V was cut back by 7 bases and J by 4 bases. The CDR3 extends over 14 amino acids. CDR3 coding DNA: TGTGCCAGTACCTCGACAGGGGGATTCTATGGCTACACCTTC. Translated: CASTSTGGFYGYTF.

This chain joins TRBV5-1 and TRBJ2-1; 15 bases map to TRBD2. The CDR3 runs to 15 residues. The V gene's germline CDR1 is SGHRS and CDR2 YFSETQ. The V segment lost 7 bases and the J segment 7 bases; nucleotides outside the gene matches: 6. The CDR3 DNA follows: TGCGCCAGCGCTGCAGGACTAGCGGGGGGGAATGAGCAGTTCTTC. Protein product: CASAAGLAGGNEQFF.

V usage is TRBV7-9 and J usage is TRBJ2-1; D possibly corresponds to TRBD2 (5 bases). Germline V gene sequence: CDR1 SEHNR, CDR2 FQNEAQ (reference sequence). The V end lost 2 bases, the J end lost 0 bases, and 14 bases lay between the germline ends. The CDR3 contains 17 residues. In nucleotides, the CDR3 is TGTGCCAGCAGCTTAAAGCCGGCTAGCACCTCCTACAATGAGCAGTTCTTC. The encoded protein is CASSLKPASTSYNEQFF.

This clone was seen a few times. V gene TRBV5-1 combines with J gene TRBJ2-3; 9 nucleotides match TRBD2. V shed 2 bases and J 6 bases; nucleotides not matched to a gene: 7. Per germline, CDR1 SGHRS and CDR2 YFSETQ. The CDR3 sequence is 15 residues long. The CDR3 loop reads CASSFSGGPVDTQYF. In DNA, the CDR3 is TGCGCCAGCAGCTTTAGCGGGGGCCCGGTTGATACGCAGTATTTT.

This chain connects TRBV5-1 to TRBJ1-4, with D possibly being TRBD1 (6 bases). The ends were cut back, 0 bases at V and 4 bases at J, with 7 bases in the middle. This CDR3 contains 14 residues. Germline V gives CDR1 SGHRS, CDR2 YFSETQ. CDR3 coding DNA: TGCGCCAGCAGCTTGGTAGGGGGTAATGAAAAACTGTTTTTT. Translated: CASSLVGGNEKLFF.

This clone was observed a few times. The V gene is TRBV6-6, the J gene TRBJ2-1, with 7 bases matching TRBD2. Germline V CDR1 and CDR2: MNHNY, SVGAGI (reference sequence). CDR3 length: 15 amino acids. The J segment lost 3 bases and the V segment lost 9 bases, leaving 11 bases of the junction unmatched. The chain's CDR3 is CARSRWRECYNEQFF. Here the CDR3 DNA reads TGTGCCAGGTCCCGATGGCGGGAGTGCTACAATGAGCAGTTCTTC.

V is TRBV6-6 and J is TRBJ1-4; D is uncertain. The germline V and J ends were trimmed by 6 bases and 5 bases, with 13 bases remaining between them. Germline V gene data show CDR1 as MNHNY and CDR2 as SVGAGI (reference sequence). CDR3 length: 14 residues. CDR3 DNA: TGTGCCAGCAGAAGGACTATGTGGAATGAAAAACTGTTTTTT. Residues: CASRRTMWNEKLFF.